This is a list of T cell receptor beta chains from one sample in a study of T cell responses to AZD1222 COVID-19 vaccine. Sequencing used immunoSEQ multiplex PCR; TCRdb keeps in-frame clones, though not all of them. The sample lists more than 100,000 clones, around nine tenths occurring once. Sequenced material: peripheral blood, taken on day 0 of AZD1222 vaccination. Receptor source: an adult in good health. Each CDR3 is given with its conserved first and last residue. A D gene is named only where the DNA matches it firmly. The size field is filled for only some rows; it gives once, few, many or a size class.

>NA|TRBV28|TRBJ1-2|TRBD1
CASSLSTGANYGYTF
TGTGCCAGCAGTTTATCGACAGGGGCTAACTATGGCTACACCTTC
>NA|TRBV6-5|TRBJ2-3|NA
CASSYVQTRDTQYF
TGTGCCAGCAGTTATGTCCAGACTCGAGATACGCAGTATTTT
>NA|TRBV2|TRBJ1-4|NA
CASSVRGVKLFF
TGTGCCAGCAGTGTCCGGGGGGTAAAACTGTTTTTT
>NA|TRBV4-1|TRBJ2-2|TRBD2
CASSQDPSGGQRYGGELFF
TGCGCCAGCAGCCAAGATCCTAGCGGGGGGCAGCGTTACGGCGGGGAGCTGTTTTTT
>NA|TRBV10-3|TRBJ1-1|TRBD1
CAIRPGTGDYGTEAFF
TGTGCCATCAGACCCGGGACAGGGGACTACGGGACTGAAGCTTTCTTT
>few|TRBV2|TRBJ2-7|TRBD2
CASSDRTSTYEQYF
TGTGCCAGCAGTGATAGGACTAGTACTTACGAGCAGTACTTC
>NA|TRBV28|TRBJ2-3|NA
CASYSDGGGNTDTQYF
TGTGCCAGCTATTCCGATGGCGGCGGAAACACAGATACGCAGTATTTT
>NA|TRBV5-1|TRBJ2-5|NA
CASSPGGGIQETQYF
TGCGCCAGCAGCCCCGGTGGTGGGATCCAAGAGACCCAGTACTTC
>NA|TRBV30|TRBJ1-3|NA
CAWSEGLSGNTIYF
TGTGCCTGGAGTGAAGGCCTCTCTGGAAACACCATATATTTT
>NA|TRBV28|TRBJ1-1|TRBD1
CASSRDSLNTEAFF
TGTGCCAGCAGTCGGGACAGTCTGAACACTGAAGCTTTCTTT
>few|TRBV29-1|TRBJ1-5|NA
CSGSGGGNQPQHF
TGCAGCGGCTCGGGAGGGGGTAATCAGCCCCAGCATTTT
>NA|TRBV12-3/TRBV12-4|TRBJ2-1|NA
CASISGEVNEQFF
TGTGCCAGCATTAGTGGGGAGGTCAATGAGCAGTTCTTC
>NA|TRBV19|TRBJ2-7|TRBD2
CASSIRAGFNYEQYF
TGTGCCAGTAGTATACGAGCGGGATTCAACTACGAGCAGTACTTC
>NA|TRBV2|TRBJ1-1|NA
CASSGEDEAFF
TGTGCCAGCTCAGGAGAGGATGAAGCTTTCTTT
>NA|TRBV12-3/TRBV12-4|TRBJ2-3|NA
CASRLVRGTQYF
TGTGCCAGCAGACTAGTTCGGGGGACGCAGTATTTT
>NA|TRBV19|TRBJ1-2|NA
CASSAGGKYGYTF
TGTGCCAGTAGTGCGGGGGGCAAGTATGGCTACACCTTC
>NA|TRBV6-5|TRBJ1-6|NA
CASSRDANSPLHF
TGTGCCAGCTCGCGGGACGCGAATTCACCCCTCCACTTT
>NA|TRBV6-5|TRBJ1-3|NA
CAARIGSTGNTIYF
TGTGCCGCCCGAATAGGGTCTACTGGAAACACCATATATTTT
>NA|TRBV2|TRBJ2-2|NA
CASSGVSGALEPDRIDTGELFF
TGTGCCAGCAGTGGGGTATCCGGGGCCCTCGAACCAGATCGAATTGACACCGGGGAGCTGTTTTTT
>NA|TRBV11-2|TRBJ2-7|NA
CASSSGWGAGYEQYF
TGTGCCAGCAGCTCCGGGTGGGGGGCAGGCTACGAGCAGTACTTC
>once|TRBV6-5|TRBJ1-5|NA
CASSYNGGPGNQPQHF
TGTGCCAGCAGTTACAATGGGGGTCCGGGCAATCAGCCCCAGCATTTT
>NA|TRBV19|TRBJ1-2|NA
CASTTTGRYGYTF
TGTGCCAGTACTACGACAGGTCGATATGGCTACACCTTC
>once|TRBV5-1|TRBJ2-1|NA
CASSPGTDRNEQFF
TGCGCCAGCAGCCCAGGGACGGACCGGAATGAGCAGTTCTTC
>NA|TRBV2|TRBJ1-1|NA
CATGTVNTEAFF
TGTGCCACCGGGACGGTGAACACTGAAGCTTTCTTT
>once|TRBV28|TRBJ1-1|NA
CATQGWVSEAFF
TGTGCCACCCAGGGATGGGTCTCTGAAGCTTTCTTT
>once|TRBV19|TRBJ2-1|NA
CASSITGSFGGNEQFF
TGTGCCAGTAGTATAACAGGGAGCTTCGGGGGCAATGAGCAGTTCTTC
>NA|TRBV5-5|TRBJ1-6|NA
CASSSKIFEYNSPLHF
TGTGCCAGCAGCTCGAAGATATTCGAGTATAATTCACCCCTCCACTTT
>NA|TRBV5-1|TRBJ1-4|NA
CASSSGDLNEKLFF
TGCGCCAGCAGCTCGGGGGACCTTAATGAAAAACTGTTTTTT
>few|TRBV4-1|TRBJ2-2|TRBD2
CASSRRTSGVEAGELFF
TGCGCCAGCAGCCGCAGGACTAGCGGGGTAGAGGCCGGGGAGCTGTTTTTT
>NA|TRBV3-1/TRBV3-2|TRBJ1-2|NA
CASSQRNQGFGYTF
TGTGCCAGCAGCCAACGAAACCAGGGGTTCGGCTACACCTTC
>once|TRBV5-4|TRBJ2-3|NA
CASSLGTTTDTQYF
TGTGCCAGCAGCTTGGGGACCACCACAGATACGCAGTATTTT
>NA|TRBV11-2|TRBJ2-1|TRBD2
CASSQAGTSDNEQFF
TGTGCCAGCAGCCAAGCCGGGACTAGCGACAATGAGCAGTTCTTC
>NA|TRBV7-9|TRBJ1-3|TRBD1
CASSSTGAFGNTIYF
TGTGCCAGCAGCTCGACAGGGGCCTTCGGAAACACCATATATTTT
>NA|TRBV19|TRBJ2-3|NA
CASTLAARGTDTQYF
TGTGCCAGTACCCTTGCAGCTCGGGGCACAGATACGCAGTATTTT
>NA|TRBV19|TRBJ2-3|TRBD1
CASSTGTGGGDTQYF
TGTGCCAGTAGTACAGGGACAGGGGGCGGAGATACGCAGTATTTT